The rows below give T cell receptor beta chains drawn from one sample of a study of shared clonotypes between healthy human individuals. TCRdb's copy holds only in-frame clones and misses some; the assay was immunoSEQ multiplex PCR. The sample contains millions of clones, 85% to 95% of which appear only once. The sequenced sample consisted of naive CD4+ T cells from PBMCs. The receptor source for this set is a man between 18 and 35 years old in good health. Some clones in this sample may be carry-over from other donors' samples. The CDR3 runs from the conserved cysteine through the conserved F or W.

TRBJ2-7,TRBV7-2,CASSPRRGWDYEQYF
TRBJ1-4,TRBV2,CASSGRTDSNEKLFF
TRBJ2-7,TRBV12-5,CASGRPWDSPYEQYF
TRBJ2-7,TRBV18,CASSPPAGSSYEQYF
TRBJ2-3,TRBV30,CAWSVLAGGGTDTQYF
TRBJ2-5,TRBV7-3,CASSPGREETQYF
TRBJ2-3,TRBV6-1,CASSAAGAVDTQYF
TRBJ2-3,TRBV7-3,CASSLDPSTDTQYF
TRBJ1-2,TRBV9,CASSSNPGQTNYGYTF
TRBJ2-7,TRBV7-2,CASSLRAGSIYEQYF
TRBJ1-5,TRBV28,CASSRRDRGRGQPQHF
TRBJ2-2,TRBV15,CATSRPPGTGGAGELFF
TRBJ2-5,TRBV5-4,CASSLDPDRAQETQYF
TRBJ2-1,TRBV4-2,CASSQMTSGNNEQFF
TRBJ1-2,TRBV28,CASSNYVDRGGYTF
TRBJ1-1,TRBV7-2,CASSLGQGPLNTEAFF
TRBJ2-2,TRBV10-3,CAIKASGADTGELFF